These 22 T cell receptor beta chains came from one sample sequenced in a study of T-cell memory formation after mild COVID-19. From the 5' RACE reads, TCRdb called clonotypes with MiXCR, one entry per CDR3 protein. The sample gives about 140,000 distinct CDR3 sequences, 11% to 15% of which show up once; around 30% is in the top ten. The sequencing input was PBMCs or a T cell subset sorted from them (not recorded which). Receptors were obtained from an adult woman who had mild COVID-19 (a few samples of this study predate the infection). Cell type and time point are not known.

This chain joins TRBV27 and TRBJ1-4; D call uncertain. The V gene's germline CDR1 is MNHEY and CDR2 SMNVEV (reference sequence). The ends were cut back, 2 bases at V and 3 bases at J, with 7 bases in the middle. The CDR3 is 14 residues long. CDR3 sequence (DNA): TGTGCCAGCAGTTTACAGGACCCTAATGAAAAACTGTTTTTT. It encodes CASSLQDPNEKLFF.

This clonotype occurred a few times. The chain joins TRBV4-1 to TRBJ2-7, with 7 bases matching TRBD1. The germline gives CDR1 MGHRA, CDR2 YSYEKL. With 2 bases clipped from V and 2 bases from J, the junction kept 9 bases outside the gene matches. This CDR3 is 16 amino acids long. CDR3 amino acids: CASSQTGTEITYEQYF. Written as DNA, the CDR3 is TGCGCCAGCAGCCAAACTGGGACAGAAATTACCTACGAGCAGTACTTC.

This clonotype was picked up a small number of times. The chain combines TRBV12-3 or TRBV12-4 with TRBJ2-7; D is possibly TRBD1 (7 bases). The CDR3 is made up of 15 amino acids. V was clipped by 5 bases and J by 3 bases, with 17 bases between them. The CDR3 sequence: CASSPIGGQSYEQYF. The CDR3 DNA is TGTGCCAGCAGTCCCATCGGGGGACAGAGCTACGAGCAGTACTTC.

This clonotype was counted only a few times. J is TRBJ2-7 and V is TRBV6-6, with D possibly matching TRBD2 (5 bases). The germline V gene has CDR1 MNHNY and CDR2 SVGAGI (reference sequence). The CDR3 runs 15 residues. V was clipped by 5 bases and J by 2 bases, with 16 bases between them. In DNA form, the CDR3 reads TGTGCCAGCAGTGACGGAGCGGTCAACCCCTACGAGCAGTACTTC. It is translated as CASSDGAVNPYEQYF.

This clonotype was detected ten times or more. The rearrangement links TRBV24-1 to TRBJ2-1; D might be TRBD1 (5 bases). The germline V and J ends were trimmed by 3 bases and 15 bases, with 14 bases remaining between them. There are 12 residues in the CDR3. Germline V lookup: CDR1 KGHDR, CDR2 SFDVKD. The CDR3 sequence: CATSDTRQLRFF. The CDR3 DNA is TGTGCCACCAGTGATACTCGACAGTTACGGTTCTTC.

There are a few counts of this clonotype. This chain uses TRBV11-3 with TRBJ2-1; 7 bases align to TRBD2. With V trimmed by 5 bases and J by 4 bases, 8 bases remained unmatched. The CDR3 covers 15 residues. Germline V gene sequence: CDR1 SGHNT, CDR2 YENEEA. The CDR3 DNA follows: TGTGCCAGCAGCGCCACTTGGGGAGGGTACAATGAGCAGTTCTTC. Translated: CASSATWGGYNEQFF.

The CDR3 nucleotides are TGTGCCAGCAGTCAAGGGACAGGGTTAAATGAGCAGTTCTTC. As protein: CASSQGTGLNEQFF. The rearrangement uses TRBV12-3 or TRBV12-4 and TRBJ2-1, with 9 positions matching TRBD1. There are 14 residues in the CDR3. The ends lost 5 bases at V and 7 bases at J; junction bases unmatched: 6.

The chain is built from TRBV12-3 or TRBV12-4 and TRBJ2-3; the D is unclear. V was shortened by 3 bases and J by 4 bases, with 23 bases between the two germline ends. This CDR3 has 18 amino acids. In nucleotides, the CDR3 is TGTGCCAGCAGTTTCTTTATATCCCCGAAAGAGCGACCAGATACGCAGTATTTT. It encodes CASSFFISPKERPDTQYF.

The chain recombines TRBV7-9 with TRBJ2-1, with 9 bases identical to TRBD1. Germline V CDR1 and CDR2: SEHNR, FQNEAQ (reference sequence). V was pared by 3 bases and J by 7 bases, with 7 bases of the junction left unmatched. The CDR3 has 15 residues. CDR3 DNA sequence: TGTGCCAGCAGCTTCTACCGGGACAGGGAAAATGAGCAGTTCTTC. This gives the protein CASSFYRDRENEQFF.

The V and J genes are TRBV27 and TRBJ2-4, with unresolved D. In germline, CDR1 is MNHEY, CDR2 SMNVEV (reference sequence). V dropped 4 bases and J dropped 0 bases, with 16 bases sitting between them. This CDR3 contains 17 residues. CDR3 DNA: TGTGCCAGCAGTTACGGTCCGATTGACATAGCCAAAAACATTCAGTACTTC. This sequence encodes CASSYGPIDIAKNIQYF.

This clonotype was seen at least ten times. The chain is built from TRBV3-1 and TRBJ2-7; 7 bases fit TRBD1. This CDR3 has 14 residues. The V gene's germline CDR1 is LGHDT and CDR2 YNNKEL (reference sequence). Trimming took 4 bases from V and 6 from J; bases not matched to a gene: 9. DNA for the CDR3: TGTGCCAGCAGCCCAACAGGGGAAGGTGGCGAGCAGTACTTC. Amino acids: CASSPTGEGGEQYF.

This clonotype was picked up one time. This chain joins TRBV4-1 and TRBJ2-1, with TRBD2 matching 11 bases. CDR3 length: 16 amino acids. CDR1 MGHRA and CDR2 YSYEKL come from the germline V gene. J was trimmed by 7 bases and V by 4 bases; bases with no gene match: 9. CDR3 residues: CASSPMTTSGSNEQFF. The CDR3 DNA follows: TGCGCCAGCAGCCCAATGACAACTAGCGGGAGTAATGAGCAGTTCTTC.

The chain couples TRBV9 to TRBJ2-1, with 13 bases fitting TRBD2. The ends lost 0 bases at V and 6 bases at J; junction bases unmatched: 0. The germline V gene has CDR1 SGDLS and CDR2 YYNGEE. The CDR3 is made up of 15 amino acids. This CDR3 reads CASSVGLAGGNEQFF. CDR3 sequence (DNA): TGTGCCAGCAGCGTAGGACTAGCGGGGGGCAATGAGCAGTTCTTC.

V is TRBV5-1 and J is TRBJ2-1; 9 bases fit TRBD2. Germline CDR1 is SGHRS and CDR2 is YFSETQ. V gave up 1 base and J gave up 6 bases; unmatched junction bases: 11. This CDR3 comprises 17 residues. The CDR3 spells CASSLWPSGDGLNEQFF. The CDR3 DNA follows: TGCGCCAGCAGCTTGTGGCCTAGCGGGGACGGGCTCAATGAGCAGTTCTTC.

The genes are TRBV12-5 and TRBJ2-7; D not resolved. CDR3 length: 12 amino acids. Trimming cost V 6 bases and J 0 bases, with 6 bases left between them. The germline V gene has CDR1 LGHNT and CDR2 FRNRAP. CDR3 sequence: CASGTSSYEQYF. CDR3 in DNA: TGTGCTAGTGGGACGAGCTCCTACGAGCAGTACTTC.

This clonotype was seen a handful of times. The rearrangement links TRBV20-1 to TRBJ1-5; no reliable D call. Per the germline V gene, CDR1 is DFQATT and CDR2 is SNEGSKA (reference sequence). This CDR3 region has 16 residues. The V and J ends lost 4 bases and 4 bases respectively, with 20 bases between them. CDR3: CSAIQVEGLLNQPQHF. CDR3 nucleotide sequence: TGCAGTGCTATTCAGGTCGAGGGCCTCTTAAATCAGCCCCAGCATTTT.

This clonotype occurred a few times. The chain uses TRBV12-3 or TRBV12-4 and TRBJ1-1, with D perhaps TRBD1 (5 bases). The V end was cut by 3 bases, the J end by 1 base, with 15 bases between. The CDR3 is 16 residues long. This chain's CDR3 is CASSFTPGRWNTEAFF. DNA of the CDR3: TGTGCCAGCAGTTTTACTCCGGGACGGTGGAACACTGAAGCTTTCTTT.

This chain uses TRBV29-1 with TRBJ2-1; 11 bases fit TRBD2. Germline assignment: CDR1 SQVTM and CDR2 ANQGSEA. This CDR3 has 18 amino acids. The trim removed 0 bases at V and 0 bases at J, leaving 7 bases unmatched. CDR3: CSVEDGGLAASSYNEQFF. DNA for the CDR3: TGCAGCGTTGAAGATGGGGGACTAGCGGCGAGCTCCTACAATGAGCAGTTCTTC.

This clonotype came up a few times. The CDR3 sequence: CASSQGGGQGTYEQYF. In DNA form, the CDR3 reads TGCGCCAGCAGCCAAGGCGGGGGCCAGGGAACTTACGAGCAGTACTTC. The rearrangement links TRBV4-1 to TRBJ2-7; TRBD2 might be the D (7 bases). The germline V gene encodes CDR1 MGHRA and CDR2 YSYEKL. V was trimmed by 1 base and J by 4 bases, leaving 17 bases between them. The CDR3 covers 16 residues.

The chain is built from TRBV13 and TRBJ2-7; TRBD1 aligns across 7 bases. After removal of 5 bases from V and 1 base from J, the junction contained 8 bases not matched to a gene. CDR3 length: 15 amino acids. Germline V gene data show CDR1 as PRHDT and CDR2 as FYEKMQ (reference sequence). Written as DNA, the CDR3 is TGTGCCAGCAGCCCCACCAGACAGGGTTCCTACGAGCAGTACTTC. It yields the protein CASSPTRQGSYEQYF. The full variable domain, rest sourced from reference TRBV13 and TRBJ2-7, is AAGVIQSPRHLIKEKRETATLKCYPIPRHDTVYWYQQGPGQDPQFLISFYEKMQSDKGSIPDRFSAQQFSDYHSELNMSSLELGDSALYFCASSPTRQGSYEQYFGPGTRLTVT.

This chain uses TRBV5-6 with TRBJ1-1; D is uncertain. Germline CDR1 and CDR2: SGHDT and YYEEEE. CDR3 length: 13 amino acids. Trimming removed 1 base at V and 4 bases at J, with 8 bases between. For the CDR3, the DNA is TGTGCCAGCAGCTTGAGAGGGCCCACTGAAGCTTTCTTT. Residues: CASSLRGPTEAFF.

The V and J genes are TRBV20-1 and TRBJ2-7, with a tentative D call TRBD2 (6 bases). This CDR3 is 13 amino acids long. Germline lookup yields CDR1 DFQATT and CDR2 SNEGSKA (reference sequence). V lost 3 bases to trimming and J lost 2 bases, with 11 bases between them. The CDR3 sequence: CSARGDFAYEQYF. CDR3 DNA sequence: TGCAGTGCTAGGGGGGACTTTGCCTACGAGCAGTACTTC.